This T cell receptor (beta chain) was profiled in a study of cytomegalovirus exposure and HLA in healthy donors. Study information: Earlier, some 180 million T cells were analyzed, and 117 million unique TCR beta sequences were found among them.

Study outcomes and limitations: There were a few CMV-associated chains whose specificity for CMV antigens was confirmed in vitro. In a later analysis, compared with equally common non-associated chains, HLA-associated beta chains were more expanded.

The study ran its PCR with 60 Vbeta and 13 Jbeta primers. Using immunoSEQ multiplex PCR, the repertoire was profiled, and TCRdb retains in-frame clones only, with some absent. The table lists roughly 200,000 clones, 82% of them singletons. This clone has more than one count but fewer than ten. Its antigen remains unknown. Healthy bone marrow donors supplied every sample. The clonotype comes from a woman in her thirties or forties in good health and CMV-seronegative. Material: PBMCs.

Written as DNA, the CDR3 is TGCGCCAGCATTCCGGACTCTTCCTACAATGAGCAGTTCTTC. It is translated as CASIPDSSYNEQFF. The chain uses TRBV5-1 and TRBJ2-1; the D gene is possibly TRBD2 (5 bases). Germline V gene lookup returns CDR1 SGHRS and CDR2 YFSETQ. The CDR3 is 14 residues long. Trimming cost V 6 bases and J 1 base, with 11 bases left between them.